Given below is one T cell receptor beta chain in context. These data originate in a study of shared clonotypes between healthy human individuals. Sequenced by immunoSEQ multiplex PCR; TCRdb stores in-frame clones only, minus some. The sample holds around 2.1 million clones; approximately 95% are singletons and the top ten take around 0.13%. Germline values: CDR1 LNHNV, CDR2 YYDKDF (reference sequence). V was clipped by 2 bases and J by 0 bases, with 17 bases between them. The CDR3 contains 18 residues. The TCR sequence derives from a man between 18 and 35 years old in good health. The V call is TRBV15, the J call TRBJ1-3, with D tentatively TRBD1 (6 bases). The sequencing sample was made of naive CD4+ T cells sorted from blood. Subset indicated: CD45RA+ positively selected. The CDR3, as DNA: TGTGCCACCAGCAGACCCGTGAAGGGACATAACTCTGGAAACACCATATATTTT. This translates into CATSRPVKGHNSGNTIYF.